This T cell receptor beta chain was obtained from a study of T cells in Graves' hyperthyroidism and ophthalmopathy. CDR1 SEHNR and CDR2 FQNEAQ come from the germline V gene (reference sequence). The V gene lost 2 bases and the J gene lost 1 base, with 11 bases spanning the gap. The CDR3 spans 15 residues. Amplification targeted TCR beta CDR3 regions from RNA transcripts. In the first-round RT-PCR of the TCR CDR3, the HTBI primer set was used. TCRdb reprocessed the multiplex PCR reads via MiXCR and lists one record per CDR3 protein. This table has 200,000 to 250,000 distinct CDR3 sequences, more than 15% appearing once. This clonotype occurred many times.

This sequence was found in a man aged 50 to 60 with Graves' hyperthyroidism. This rearrangement joins TRBV7-9 to TRBJ1-1; unclear D gene. The sequenced sample was blood. CDR3 sequence reads: CASSLIESKNTEAFF. CDR3 DNA sequence: TGTGCCAGCAGCTTAATAGAGAGCAAGAACACTGAAGCTTTCTTT.